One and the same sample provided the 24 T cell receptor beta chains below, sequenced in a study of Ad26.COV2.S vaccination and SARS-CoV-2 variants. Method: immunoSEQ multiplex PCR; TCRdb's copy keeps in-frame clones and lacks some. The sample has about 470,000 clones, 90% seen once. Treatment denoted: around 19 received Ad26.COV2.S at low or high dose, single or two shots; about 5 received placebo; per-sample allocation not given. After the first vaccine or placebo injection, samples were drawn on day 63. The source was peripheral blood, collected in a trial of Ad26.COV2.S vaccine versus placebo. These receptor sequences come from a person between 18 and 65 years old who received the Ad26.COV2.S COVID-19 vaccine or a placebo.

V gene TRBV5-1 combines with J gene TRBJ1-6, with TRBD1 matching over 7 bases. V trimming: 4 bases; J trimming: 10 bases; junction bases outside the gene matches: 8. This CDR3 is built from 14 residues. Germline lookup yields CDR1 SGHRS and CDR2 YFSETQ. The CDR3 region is CASSTGTESSPLHF. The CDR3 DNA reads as TGCGCCAGCAGCACCGGGACAGAGTCCTCACCCCTCCACTTT.

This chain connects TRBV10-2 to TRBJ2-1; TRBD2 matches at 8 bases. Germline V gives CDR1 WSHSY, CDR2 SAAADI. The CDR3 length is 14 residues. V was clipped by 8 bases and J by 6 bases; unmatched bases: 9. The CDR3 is CASASSGSGNEQFF. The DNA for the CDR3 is TGCGCCAGCGCCTCGAGCGGGAGTGGCAATGAGCAGTTCTTC.

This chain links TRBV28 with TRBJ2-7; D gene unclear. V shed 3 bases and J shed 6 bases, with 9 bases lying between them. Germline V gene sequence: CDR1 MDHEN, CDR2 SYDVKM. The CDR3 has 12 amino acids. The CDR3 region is CASSLSIPEQYF. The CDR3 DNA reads TGTGCCAGCAGTTTGTCCATTCCCGAGCAGTACTTC.

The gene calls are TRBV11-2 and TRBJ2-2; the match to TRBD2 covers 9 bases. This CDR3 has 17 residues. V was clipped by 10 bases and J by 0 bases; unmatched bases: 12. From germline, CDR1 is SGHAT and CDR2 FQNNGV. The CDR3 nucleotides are TGTGCCATCCCAGGGGCTAGCGGGGCCCCGAACACCGGGGAGCTGTTTTTT. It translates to CAIPGASGAPNTGELFF.

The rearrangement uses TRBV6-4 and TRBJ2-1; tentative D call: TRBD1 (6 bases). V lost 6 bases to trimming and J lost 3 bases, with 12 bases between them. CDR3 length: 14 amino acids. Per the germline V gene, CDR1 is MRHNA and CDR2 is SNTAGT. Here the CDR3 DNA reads TGTGCCAGCAGCCCTATGGGACACTACAATGAGCAGTTCTTC. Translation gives CASSPMGHYNEQFF.

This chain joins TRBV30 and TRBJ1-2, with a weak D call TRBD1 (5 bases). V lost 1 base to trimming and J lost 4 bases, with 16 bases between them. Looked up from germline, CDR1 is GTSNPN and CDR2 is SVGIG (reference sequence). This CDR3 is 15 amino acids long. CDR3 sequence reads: CAWSDQGRDLYGYTF. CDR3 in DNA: TGTGCCTGGAGTGACCAGGGACGGGACCTCTATGGCTACACCTTC.

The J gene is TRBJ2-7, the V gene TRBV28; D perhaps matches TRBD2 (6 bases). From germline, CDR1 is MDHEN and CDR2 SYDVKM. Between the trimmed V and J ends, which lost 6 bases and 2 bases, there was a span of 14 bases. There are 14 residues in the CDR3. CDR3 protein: CASRFGTPAYEQYF. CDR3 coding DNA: TGTGCCAGCAGGTTCGGGACTCCGGCCTACGAGCAGTACTTC. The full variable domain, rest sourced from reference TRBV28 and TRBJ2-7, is DVKVTQSSRYLVKRTGEKVFLECVQDMDHENMFWYRQDPGLGLRLIYFSYDVKMKEKGDIPEGYSVSREKKERFSLILESASTNQTSMYLCASRFGTPAYEQYFGPGTRLTVT.

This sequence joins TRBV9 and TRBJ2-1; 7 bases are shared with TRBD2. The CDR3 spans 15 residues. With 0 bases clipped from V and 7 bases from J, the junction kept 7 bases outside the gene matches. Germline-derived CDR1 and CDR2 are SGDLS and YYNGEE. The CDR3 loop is CASSVGSGALNEQFF. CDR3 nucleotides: TGTGCCAGCAGCGTAGGAAGCGGGGCCTTGAATGAGCAGTTCTTC. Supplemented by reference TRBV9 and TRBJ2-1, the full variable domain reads DSGVTQTPKHLITATGQRVTLRCSPRSGDLSVYWYQQSLDQGLQFLIQYYNGEERAKGNILERFSAQQFPDLHSELNLSSLELGDSALYFCASSVGSGALNEQFFGPGTRLTVL.

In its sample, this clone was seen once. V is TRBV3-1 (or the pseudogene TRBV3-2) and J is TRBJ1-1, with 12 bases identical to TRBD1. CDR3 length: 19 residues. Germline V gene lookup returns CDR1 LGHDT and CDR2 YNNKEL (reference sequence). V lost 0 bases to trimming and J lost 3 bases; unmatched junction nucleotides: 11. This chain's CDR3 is CASSQDPPSGQGAHTEAFF. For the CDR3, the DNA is TGTGCCAGCAGCCAAGATCCCCCATCGGGACAGGGGGCTCACACTGAAGCTTTCTTT.

The CDR3: CASEQRGVAEGTYNEQFF. The CDR3 DNA reads as TGTGCCAGTGAGCAACGGGGGGTAGCGGAGGGAACCTACAATGAGCAGTTCTTC. J is TRBJ2-1 and V is TRBV19, with 7 nucleotides matching TRBD2. Unmatched junction bases numbered 18, after V lost 8 bases and J lost 2 bases. This CDR3 region has 18 residues. Germline values: CDR1 LNHDA, CDR2 SQIVND (reference sequence).

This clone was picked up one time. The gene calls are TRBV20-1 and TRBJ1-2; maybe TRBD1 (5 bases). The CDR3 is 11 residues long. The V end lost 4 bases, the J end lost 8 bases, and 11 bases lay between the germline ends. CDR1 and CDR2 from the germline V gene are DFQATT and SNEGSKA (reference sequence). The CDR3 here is CSATQGKGYTF. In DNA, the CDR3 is TGCAGTGCTACTCAGGGTAAAGGCTACACCTTC.

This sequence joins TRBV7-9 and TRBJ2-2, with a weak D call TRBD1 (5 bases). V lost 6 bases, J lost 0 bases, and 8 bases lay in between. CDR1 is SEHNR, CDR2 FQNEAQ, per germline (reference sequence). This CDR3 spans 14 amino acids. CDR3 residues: CASRDIANTGELFF. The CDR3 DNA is TGTGCCAGCAGGGACATAGCGAACACCGGGGAGCTGTTTTTT.

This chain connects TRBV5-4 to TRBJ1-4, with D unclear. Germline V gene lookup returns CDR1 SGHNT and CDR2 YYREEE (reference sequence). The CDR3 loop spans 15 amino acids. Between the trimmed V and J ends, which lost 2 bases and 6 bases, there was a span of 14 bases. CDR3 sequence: CASSFAGPGDEKLFF. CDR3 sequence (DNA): TGTGCCAGCAGCTTCGCCGGGCCCGGGGATGAAAAACTGTTTTTT.

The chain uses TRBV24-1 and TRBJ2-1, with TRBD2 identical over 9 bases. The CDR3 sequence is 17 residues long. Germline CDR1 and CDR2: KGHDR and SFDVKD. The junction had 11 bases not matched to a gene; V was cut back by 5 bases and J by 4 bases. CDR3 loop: CATSGLAGTSGYNEQFF. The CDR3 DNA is TGTGCCACCAGTGGCCTAGCGGGAACCTCCGGTTACAATGAGCAGTTCTTC.

The CDR3, as DNA: TGCGCCAGCAGCGGCGACAGGGAGAATTCACCCCTCCACTTT. Translating it yields CASSGDRENSPLHF. The chain uses TRBV5-1 and TRBJ1-6, with 7 bases that match TRBD1. This CDR3 has 14 residues. V gave up 4 bases and J gave up 7 bases; unmatched junction bases: 5. Germline loops: CDR1 SGHRS, CDR2 YFSETQ.

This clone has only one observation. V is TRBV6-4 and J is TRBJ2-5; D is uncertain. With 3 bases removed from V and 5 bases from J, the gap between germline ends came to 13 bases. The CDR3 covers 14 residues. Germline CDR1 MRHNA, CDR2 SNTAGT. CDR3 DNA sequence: TGTGCCAGCAGTGAAACGAGCCTGGGGGAGACCCAGTACTTC. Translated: CASSETSLGETQYF.

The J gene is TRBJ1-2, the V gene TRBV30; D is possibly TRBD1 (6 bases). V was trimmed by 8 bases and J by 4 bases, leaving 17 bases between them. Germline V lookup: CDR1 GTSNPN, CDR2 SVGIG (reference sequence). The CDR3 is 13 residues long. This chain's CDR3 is CAGGHLTSYGYTF. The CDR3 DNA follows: TGTGCCGGGGGACATCTAACATCCTATGGCTACACCTTC.

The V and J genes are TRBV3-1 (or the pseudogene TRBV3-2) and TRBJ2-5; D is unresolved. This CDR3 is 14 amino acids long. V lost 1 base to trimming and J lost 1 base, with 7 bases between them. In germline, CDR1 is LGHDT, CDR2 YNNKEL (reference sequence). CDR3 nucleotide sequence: TGTGCCAGCAGCCAAGGGCGGTCCCAAGAGACCCAGTACTTC. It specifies CASSQGRSQETQYF.

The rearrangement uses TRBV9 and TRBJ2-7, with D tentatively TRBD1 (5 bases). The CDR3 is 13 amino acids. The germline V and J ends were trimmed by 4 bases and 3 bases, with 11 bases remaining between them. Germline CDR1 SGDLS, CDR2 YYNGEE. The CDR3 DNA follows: TGTGCCAGCAGCTCCGGACAAGGCTACGAGCAGTACTTC. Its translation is CASSSGQGYEQYF.

The CDR3 DNA follows: TGTGCCAGCAGCCCCCGTGAAACGGGGGCCTACGAGCAGTACTTC. Protein product: CASSPRETGAYEQYF. The gene calls are TRBV7-2 and TRBJ2-7; a possible D gene is TRBD2 (6 bases). There are 15 residues in the CDR3. The V and J ends lost 5 bases and 2 bases respectively, with 16 bases between them. From germline, CDR1 is SGHTA and CDR2 FQGNSA.

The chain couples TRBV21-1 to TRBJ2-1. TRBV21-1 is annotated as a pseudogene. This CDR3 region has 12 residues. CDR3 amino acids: CASSPLGSSEFF. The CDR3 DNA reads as TGTGCCAGCAGCCCCTTAGGGTCTTCGGAGTTCTTC.

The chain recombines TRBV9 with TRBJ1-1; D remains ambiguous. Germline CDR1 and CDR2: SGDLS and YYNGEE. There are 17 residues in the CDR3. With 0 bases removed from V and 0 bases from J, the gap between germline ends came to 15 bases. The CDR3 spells CASSVAGFGVMNTEAFF. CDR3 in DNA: TGTGCCAGCAGCGTAGCTGGTTTCGGGGTTATGAACACTGAAGCTTTCTTT.

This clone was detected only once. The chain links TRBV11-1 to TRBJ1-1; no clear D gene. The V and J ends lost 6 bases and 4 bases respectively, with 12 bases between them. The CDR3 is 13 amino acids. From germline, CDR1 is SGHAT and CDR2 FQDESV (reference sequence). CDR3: CASRPTASTEAFF. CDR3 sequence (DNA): TGTGCCAGCAGACCCACAGCCAGCACTGAAGCTTTCTTT. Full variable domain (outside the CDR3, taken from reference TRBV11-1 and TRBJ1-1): EAEVAQSPRYKITEKSQAVAFWCDPISGHATLYWYRQILGQGPELLVQFQDESVVDDSQLPKDRFSAERLKGVDSTLKIQPAELGDSAMYLCASRPTASTEAFFGQGTRLTVV.

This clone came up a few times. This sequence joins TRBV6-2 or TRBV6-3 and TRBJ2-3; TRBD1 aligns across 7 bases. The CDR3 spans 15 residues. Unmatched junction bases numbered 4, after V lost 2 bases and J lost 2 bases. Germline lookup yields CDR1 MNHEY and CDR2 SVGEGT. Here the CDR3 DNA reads TGTGCCAGCAGTTACGGACAGGTCACCACAGATACGCAGTATTTT. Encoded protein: CASSYGQVTTDTQYF.